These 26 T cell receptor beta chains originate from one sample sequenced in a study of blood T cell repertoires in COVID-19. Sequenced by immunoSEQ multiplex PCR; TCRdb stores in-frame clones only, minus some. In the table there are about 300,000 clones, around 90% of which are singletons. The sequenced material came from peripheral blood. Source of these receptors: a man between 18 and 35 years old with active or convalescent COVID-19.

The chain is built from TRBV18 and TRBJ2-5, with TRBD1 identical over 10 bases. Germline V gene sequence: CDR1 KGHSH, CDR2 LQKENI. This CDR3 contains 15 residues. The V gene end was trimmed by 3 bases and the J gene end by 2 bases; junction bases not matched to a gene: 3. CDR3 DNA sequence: TGTGCCAGCTCACCTTCGGACAGGGGGCAAGAGACCCAGTACTTC. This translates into CASSPSDRGQETQYF.

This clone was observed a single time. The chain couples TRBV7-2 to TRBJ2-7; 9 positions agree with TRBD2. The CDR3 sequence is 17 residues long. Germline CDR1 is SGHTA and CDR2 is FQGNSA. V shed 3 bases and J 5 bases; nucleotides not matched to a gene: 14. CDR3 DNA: TGTGCCAGCAGCTTCCGCACCTCGAGCGGGGGGCCCCACGAGCAGTACTTC. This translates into CASSFRTSSGGPHEQYF.

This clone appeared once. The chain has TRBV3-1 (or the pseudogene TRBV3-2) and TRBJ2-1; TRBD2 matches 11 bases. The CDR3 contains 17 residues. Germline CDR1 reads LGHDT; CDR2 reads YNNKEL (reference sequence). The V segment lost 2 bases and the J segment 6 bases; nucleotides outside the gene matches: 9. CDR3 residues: CASSQFSGGALGNEQFF. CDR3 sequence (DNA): TGTGCCAGCAGCCAATTTAGCGGGGGGGCCTTAGGCAATGAGCAGTTCTTC.

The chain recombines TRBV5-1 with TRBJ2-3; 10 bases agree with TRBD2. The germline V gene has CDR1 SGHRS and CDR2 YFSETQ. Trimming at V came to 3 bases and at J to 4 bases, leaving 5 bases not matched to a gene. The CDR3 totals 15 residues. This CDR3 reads CASSYERGGADTQYF. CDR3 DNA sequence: TGCGCCAGCAGCTACGAGCGGGGGGGAGCAGATACGCAGTATTTT.

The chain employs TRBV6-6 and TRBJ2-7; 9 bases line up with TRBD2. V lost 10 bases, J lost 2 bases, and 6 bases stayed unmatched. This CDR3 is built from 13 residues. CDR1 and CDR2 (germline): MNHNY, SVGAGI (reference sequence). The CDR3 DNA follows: TGTGCCATCCGGACTAGCGAGACCTACGAGCAGTACTTC. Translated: CAIRTSETYEQYF.

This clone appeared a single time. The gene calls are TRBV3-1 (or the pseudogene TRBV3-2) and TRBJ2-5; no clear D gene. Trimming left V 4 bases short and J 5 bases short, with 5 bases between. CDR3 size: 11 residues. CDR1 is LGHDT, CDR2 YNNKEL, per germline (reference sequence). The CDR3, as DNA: TGTGCCAGCAGCCTTCGGGAGACCCAGTACTTC. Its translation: CASSLRETQYF.

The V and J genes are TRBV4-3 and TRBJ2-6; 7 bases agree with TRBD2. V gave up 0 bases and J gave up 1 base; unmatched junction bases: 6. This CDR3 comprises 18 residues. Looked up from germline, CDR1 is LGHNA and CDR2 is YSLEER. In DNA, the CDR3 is TGCGCCAGCAGCCAAGACTCGCGGGGAGGGTCTGGGGCCAACGTCCTGACTTTC. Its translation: CASSQDSRGGSGANVLTF.

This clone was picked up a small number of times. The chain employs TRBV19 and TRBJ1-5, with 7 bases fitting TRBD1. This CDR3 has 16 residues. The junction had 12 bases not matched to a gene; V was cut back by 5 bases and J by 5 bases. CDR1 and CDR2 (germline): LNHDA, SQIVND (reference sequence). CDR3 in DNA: TGTGCCAGTAGTCTCGGGACAGACACCCTCCATCAGCCCCAGCATTTT. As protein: CASSLGTDTLHQPQHF.

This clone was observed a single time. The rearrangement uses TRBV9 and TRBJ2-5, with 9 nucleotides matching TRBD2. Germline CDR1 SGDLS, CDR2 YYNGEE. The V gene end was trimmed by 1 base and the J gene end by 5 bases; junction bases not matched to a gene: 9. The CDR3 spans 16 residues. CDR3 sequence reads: CASSVSGGGAKETQYF. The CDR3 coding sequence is TGTGCCAGCAGCGTATCGGGCGGGGGGGCCAAGGAGACCCAGTACTTC.

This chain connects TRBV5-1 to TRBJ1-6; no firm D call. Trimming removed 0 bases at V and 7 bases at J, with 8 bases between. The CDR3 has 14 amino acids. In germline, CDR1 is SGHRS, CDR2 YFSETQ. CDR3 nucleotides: TGCGCCAGCAGCTTGGCGGCCAGGAATTCACCCCTCCACTTT. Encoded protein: CASSLAARNSPLHF.

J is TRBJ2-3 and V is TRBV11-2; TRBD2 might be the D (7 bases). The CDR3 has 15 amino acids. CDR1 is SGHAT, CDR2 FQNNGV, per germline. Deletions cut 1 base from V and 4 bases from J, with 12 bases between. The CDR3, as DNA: TGTGCCAGCAGCTTAGTAGGGGGGGCGGCAGATACGCAGTATTTT. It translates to CASSLVGGAADTQYF. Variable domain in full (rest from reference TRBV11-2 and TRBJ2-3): EAGVAQSPRYKIIEKRQSVAFWCNPISGHATLYWYQQILGQGPKLLIQFQNNGVVDDSQLPKDRFSAERLKGVDSTLKIQPAKLEDSAVYLCASSLVGGAADTQYFGPGTRLTVL.

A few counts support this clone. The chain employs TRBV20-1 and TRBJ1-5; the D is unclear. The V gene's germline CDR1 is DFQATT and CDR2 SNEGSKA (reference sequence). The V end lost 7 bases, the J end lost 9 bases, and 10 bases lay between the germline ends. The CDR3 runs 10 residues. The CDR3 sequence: CSVLGPPQHF. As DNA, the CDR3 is TGCAGTGTCCTAGGCCCGCCCCAGCATTTT.

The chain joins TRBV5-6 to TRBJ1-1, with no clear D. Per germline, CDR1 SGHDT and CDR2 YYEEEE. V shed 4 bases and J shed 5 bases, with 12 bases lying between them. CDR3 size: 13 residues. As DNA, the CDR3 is TGTGCCAGCAGCCTCTCCCGGAGAACTGAAGCTTTCTTT. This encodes CASSLSRRTEAFF.

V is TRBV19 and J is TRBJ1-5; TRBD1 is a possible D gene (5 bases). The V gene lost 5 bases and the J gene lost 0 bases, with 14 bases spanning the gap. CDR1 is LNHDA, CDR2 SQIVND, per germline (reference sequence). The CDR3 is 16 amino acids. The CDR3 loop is CASSSWTYSSNQPQHF. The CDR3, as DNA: TGTGCCAGTAGTTCGTGGACATACTCTAGCAATCAGCCCCAGCATTTT.

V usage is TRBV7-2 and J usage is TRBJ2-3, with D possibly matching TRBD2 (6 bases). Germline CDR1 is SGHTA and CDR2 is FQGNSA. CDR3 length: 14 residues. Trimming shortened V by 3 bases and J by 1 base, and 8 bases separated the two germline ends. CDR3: CASSFAGRTDTQYF. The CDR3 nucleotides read TGTGCCAGCAGCTTCGCGGGGCGCACAGATACGCAGTATTTT. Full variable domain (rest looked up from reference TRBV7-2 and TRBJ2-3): GAGVSQSPSNKVTEKGKDVELRCDPISGHTALYWYRQSLGQGLEFLIYFQGNSAPDKSGLPSDRFSAERTGGSVSTLTIQRTQQEDSAVYLCASSFAGRTDTQYFGPGTRLTVL.

CDR3 in DNA: TGTGCCAGCAGACGACTAGAGGGCGGCGAGCAGTACTTC. It yields the protein CASRRLEGGEQYF. The chain uses TRBV3-1 (or the pseudogene TRBV3-2) and TRBJ2-7; tentatively, D is TRBD2 (6 bases). Trimming pared 6 bases from V and 6 bases from J, leaving 15 bases between. The germline V gene encodes CDR1 LGHDT and CDR2 YNNKEL (reference sequence). The CDR3 contains 13 residues.

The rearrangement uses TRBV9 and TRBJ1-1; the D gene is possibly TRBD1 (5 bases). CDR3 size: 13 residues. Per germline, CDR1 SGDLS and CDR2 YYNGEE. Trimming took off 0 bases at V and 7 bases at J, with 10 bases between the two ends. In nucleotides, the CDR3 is TGTGCCAGCAGCGTAGTTACAGGACATGAAGCTTTCTTT. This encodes CASSVVTGHEAFF.

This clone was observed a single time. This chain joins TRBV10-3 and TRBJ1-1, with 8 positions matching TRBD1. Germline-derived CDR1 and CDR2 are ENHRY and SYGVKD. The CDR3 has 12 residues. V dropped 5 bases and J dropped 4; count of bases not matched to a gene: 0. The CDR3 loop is CAISTGGTEAFF. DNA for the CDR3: TGTGCCATCAGTACAGGGGGCACTGAAGCTTTCTTT.

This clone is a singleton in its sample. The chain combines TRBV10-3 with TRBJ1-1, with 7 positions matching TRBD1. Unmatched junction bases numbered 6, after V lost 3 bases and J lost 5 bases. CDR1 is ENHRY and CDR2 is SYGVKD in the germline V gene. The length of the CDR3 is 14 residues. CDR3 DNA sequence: TGTGCCATCAGTGAACAGGGGCTGAGTACTGAAGCTTTCTTT. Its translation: CAISEQGLSTEAFF.

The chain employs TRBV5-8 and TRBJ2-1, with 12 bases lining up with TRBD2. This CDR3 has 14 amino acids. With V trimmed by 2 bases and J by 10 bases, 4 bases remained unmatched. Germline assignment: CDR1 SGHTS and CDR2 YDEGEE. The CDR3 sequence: CASSFGLAGWEQFF. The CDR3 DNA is TGTGCCAGCAGCTTTGGACTAGCGGGGTGGGAGCAGTTCTTC.

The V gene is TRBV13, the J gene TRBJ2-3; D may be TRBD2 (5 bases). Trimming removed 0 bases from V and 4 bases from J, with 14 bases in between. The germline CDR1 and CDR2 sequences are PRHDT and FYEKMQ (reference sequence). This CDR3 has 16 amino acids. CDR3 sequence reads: CASSLGGEYPADTQYF. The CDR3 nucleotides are TGTGCCAGCAGCTTAGGCGGGGAGTACCCCGCAGATACGCAGTATTTT.

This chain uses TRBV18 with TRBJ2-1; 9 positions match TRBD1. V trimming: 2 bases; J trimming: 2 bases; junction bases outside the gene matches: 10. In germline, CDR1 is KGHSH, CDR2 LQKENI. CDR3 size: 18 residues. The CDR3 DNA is TGTGCCAGCTCACCAGATATAGGACAGGGGACAACCTACAATGAGCAGTTCTTC. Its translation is CASSPDIGQGTTYNEQFF.

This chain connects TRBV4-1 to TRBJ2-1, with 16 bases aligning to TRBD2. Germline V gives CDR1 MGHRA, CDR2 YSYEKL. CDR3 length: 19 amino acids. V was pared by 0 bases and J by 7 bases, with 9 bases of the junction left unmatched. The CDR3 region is CASSQETGLAGGPNNEQFF. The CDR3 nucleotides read TGCGCCAGCAGCCAAGAAACGGGACTAGCGGGGGGGCCTAATAATGAGCAGTTCTTC.

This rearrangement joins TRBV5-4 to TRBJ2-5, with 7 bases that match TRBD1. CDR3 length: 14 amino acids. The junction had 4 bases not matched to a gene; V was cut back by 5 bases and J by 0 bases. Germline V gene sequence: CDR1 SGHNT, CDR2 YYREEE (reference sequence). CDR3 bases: TGTGCCAGCAGGAAGGACAGGTACCAAGAGACCCAGTACTTC. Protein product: CASRKDRYQETQYF.

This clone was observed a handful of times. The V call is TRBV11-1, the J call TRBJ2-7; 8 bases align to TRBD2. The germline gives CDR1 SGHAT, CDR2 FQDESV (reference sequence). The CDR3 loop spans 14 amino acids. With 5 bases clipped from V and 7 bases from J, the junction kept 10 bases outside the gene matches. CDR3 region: CASSRYGGAREQYF. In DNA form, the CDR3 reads TGTGCCAGCAGCCGTTACGGGGGGGCTCGTGAGCAGTACTTC.

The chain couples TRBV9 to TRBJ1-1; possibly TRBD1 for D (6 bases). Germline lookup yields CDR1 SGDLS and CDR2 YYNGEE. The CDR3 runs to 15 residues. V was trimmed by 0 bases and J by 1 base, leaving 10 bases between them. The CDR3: CASSVAWGPNTEAFF. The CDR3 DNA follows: TGTGCCAGCAGCGTAGCTTGGGGGCCGAACACTGAAGCTTTCTTT.